Below, 27 T cell receptor beta chains from the same sample are listed, as sequenced in a study of cytomegalovirus exposure and HLA in healthy donors. The PCR had 60 Vbeta and 13 Jbeta primers. Sequencing used immunoSEQ multiplex PCR; TCRdb keeps in-frame clones, though not all of them. The sample consists of 90,000 to 110,000 clones, around 84% of them appearing once. The source material was PBMCs. The receptors come from a man aged 30 to 45 in good health and CMV-seronegative.

J is TRBJ2-3 and V is TRBV5-8; D is perhaps TRBD2 (6 bases). The CDR3 sequence is 14 residues long. CDR1 is SGHTS and CDR2 is YDEGEE in the germline V gene. The V end lost 4 bases, the J end lost 0 bases, and 9 bases lay between the germline ends. The CDR3 spells CASSLSGSTDTQYF. CDR3 in DNA: TGTGCCAGCAGCCTTAGCGGAAGCACAGATACGCAGTATTTT.

This clone came up once. This rearrangement joins TRBV28 to TRBJ2-7, with D perhaps matching TRBD1 (5 bases). Germline V gene data show CDR1 as MDHEN and CDR2 as SYDVKM. CDR3 length: 14 amino acids. Trimming cost V 7 bases and J 2 bases, with 15 bases left between them. The CDR3 here is CASTTPGHTYEQYF. As DNA, the CDR3 is TGTGCCAGCACCACTCCAGGACACACCTACGAGCAGTACTTC.

This sequence joins TRBV4-1 and TRBJ1-2; 11 nucleotides line up with TRBD1. The CDR3 length is 15 residues. Germline CDR1 MGHRA, CDR2 YSYEKL. Losses at the gene ends were 4 bases for V and 4 bases for J; bases not matched to a gene: 5. CDR3 amino acids: CASSPDRGRTYGYTF. The CDR3 bases are TGCGCCAGCAGCCCGGACAGGGGGCGAACCTATGGCTACACCTTC.

In its sample, this clone was seen a few times. The gene calls are TRBV19 and TRBJ1-1; no clear D gene. Looked up from germline, CDR1 is LNHDA and CDR2 is SQIVND (reference sequence). CDR3 length: 15 amino acids. V dropped 0 bases and J dropped 1 base, with 9 bases sitting between them. The CDR3 coding sequence is TGTGCCAGTAGTATAGAAAACAGCCAGAACACTGAAGCTTTCTTT. This translates into CASSIENSQNTEAFF. Based on the CDR3 plus reference TRBV19 and TRBJ1-1, the full variable domain is DGGITQSPKYLFRKEGQNVTLSCEQNLNHDAMYWYRQDPGQGLRLIYYSQIVNDFQKGDIAEGYSVSREKKESFPLTVTSAQKNPTAFYLCASSIENSQNTEAFFGQGTRLTVV.

This clone has just a few counts. This chain connects TRBV19 to TRBJ2-1, with a tentative D call TRBD2 (5 bases). There are 18 residues in the CDR3. CDR1 LNHDA and CDR2 SQIVND come from the germline V gene (reference sequence). Trimming pared 5 bases from V and 8 bases from J, leaving 28 bases between. DNA of the CDR3: TGTGCCAGTAGTGGACGAGTGGGAGCCATATCCCAGAATGATGAGCAGTTCTTC. Translated, it gives CASSGRVGAISQNDEQFF.

This clone was picked up a small number of times. The chain carries TRBV9 and TRBJ1-1; tentatively, D is TRBD1 (6 bases). The CDR3 is made up of 15 amino acids. The germline V gene has CDR1 SGDLS and CDR2 YYNGEE. With 3 bases removed from V and 1 base from J, the gap between germline ends came to 13 bases. The CDR3 loop reads CASSDLTGQNTEAFF. DNA of the CDR3: TGTGCCAGCAGCGATTTGACAGGCCAGAACACTGAAGCTTTCTTT.

This clone came up a few times. This chain connects TRBV5-4 to TRBJ2-2, with 10 bases aligning to TRBD1. V dropped 3 bases and J dropped 6; count of bases not matched to a gene: 8. The CDR3 runs to 16 residues. Germline V gene data show CDR1 as SGHNT and CDR2 as YYREEE (reference sequence). This CDR3 is CASSSYDRGRAGELFF. As DNA, the CDR3 is TGTGCCAGCAGCTCGTACGACAGGGGGCGAGCCGGGGAGCTGTTTTTT. The whole variable domain, filled in from reference TRBV5-4 and TRBJ2-2, reads ETGVTQSPTHLIKTRGQQVTLRCSSQSGHNTVSWYQQALGQGPQFIFQYYREEENGRGNFPPRFSGLQFPNYSSELNVNALELDDSALYLCASSSYDRGRAGELFFGEGSRLTVL.

Regarding this clone: One junction end disagrees with the germline gene, perhaps due to a read error. This rearrangement joins TRBV28 to TRBJ1-2, with TRBD1 matching over 9 bases. The germline V gene has CDR1 MDHEN and CDR2 SYDVKM. The CDR3 loop spans 14 amino acids. The CDR3 DNA reads TGTGACAGCAGTTTATACCGGACAGGGGAAGGCTACACCTTC. Its translation is CDSSLYRTGEGYTF.

The V and J genes are TRBV2 and TRBJ2-5, with a weak D call TRBD1 (5 bases). CDR3 length: 13 amino acids. Trimming removed 6 bases at V and 3 bases at J, with 11 bases between. CDR1 and CDR2 (germline): SNHLY, FYNNEI. CDR3 loop: CASRKGREETQYF. The DNA of the CDR3 is TGTGCCAGCAGAAAGGGGCGTGAAGAGACCCAGTACTTC. Complete variable domain (other parts from reference TRBV2 and TRBJ2-5): EPEVTQTPSHQVTQMGQEVILRCVPISNHLYFYWYRQILGQKVEFLVSFYNNEISEKSEIFDDQFSVERPDGSNFTLKIRSTKLEDSAMYFCASRKGREETQYFGPGTRLLVL.

CDR3 region: CASSQGRQRETSNEQFF. DNA for the CDR3: TGCGCCAGCAGCCAAGGGCGGCAGCGTGAGACCAGCAATGAGCAGTTCTTC. The genes are TRBV4-1 and TRBJ2-1; no clear D. V lost 1 base and J 6 bases, leaving 19 bases between the germline ends. Germline V gives CDR1 MGHRA, CDR2 YSYEKL. The CDR3 totals 17 residues.

V and J are TRBV19 and TRBJ1-2; D call uncertain. CDR1 and CDR2 from the germline V gene are LNHDA and SQIVND (reference sequence). V lost 4 bases, J lost 4 bases, and 7 bases lay in between. This CDR3 contains 12 residues. The DNA for the CDR3 is TGTGCCAGTAGTACTAGTCCCTATGGCTACACCTTC. This translates into CASSTSPYGYTF.

The rearrangement joins TRBV9 to TRBJ2-5, with 9 bases identical to TRBD2. CDR1 SGDLS and CDR2 YYNGEE come from the germline V gene. V gave up 0 bases and J gave up 0 bases; unmatched junction bases: 6. This CDR3 has 17 amino acids. The CDR3 DNA follows: TGTGCCAGCAGCGTAGTCCCTAGCGGGGTATACCAAGAGACCCAGTACTTC. Amino acids: CASSVVPSGVYQETQYF. The full variable domain, rest sourced from reference TRBV9 and TRBJ2-5, is DSGVTQTPKHLITATGQRVTLRCSPRSGDLSVYWYQQSLDQGLQFLIQYYNGEERAKGNILERFSAQQFPDLHSELNLSSLELGDSALYFCASSVVPSGVYQETQYFGPGTRLLVL.

This chain uses TRBV7-6 with TRBJ1-2; TRBD1 matches 7 bases. CDR1 is SGHVS, CDR2 FNYEAQ, per germline. Losses at the gene ends were 7 bases for V and 0 bases for J; bases not matched to a gene: 14. The CDR3 is 17 residues long. CDR3 amino acids: CASTSLGGQATNYGYTF. CDR3 sequence (DNA): TGTGCCAGCACCAGCTTAGGGGGCCAAGCGACTAACTATGGCTACACCTTC.

The chain links TRBV19 to TRBJ1-2; TRBD1 matches at 9 bases. CDR3 length: 12 residues. With V trimmed by 8 bases and J by 7 bases, 5 bases remained unmatched. CDR1 LNHDA and CDR2 SQIVND come from the germline V gene (reference sequence). CDR3 sequence (DNA): TGTGCCAGTCACACAGGGGGCTTTGGCTACACCTTC. The encoded protein is CASHTGGFGYTF.

V gene TRBV6-5 combines with J gene TRBJ1-2, with a possible D match to TRBD1 (5 bases). The CDR3 is 13 residues long. V lost 2 bases, J lost 4 bases, and 8 bases lay in between. Germline V gene data show CDR1 as MNHEY and CDR2 as SVGAGI. The CDR3 is CASSYGGGYGYTF. In DNA form, the CDR3 reads TGTGCCAGCAGTTACGGCGGGGGCTATGGCTACACCTTC.

The chain is built from TRBV6-1 and TRBJ2-3; 7 bases are a match to TRBD2. Germline lookup yields CDR1 MNHNS and CDR2 SASEGT. V lost 8 bases and J lost 3; bases outside the gene matches: 8. CDR3 length: 14 residues. In DNA form, the CDR3 reads TGTGCCAGCTCCCGGCGGGAGATGACAGATACGCAGTATTTT. It is translated as CASSRREMTDTQYF.

The chain has TRBV25-1 and TRBJ1-3; no clear D. CDR1 is MGHDK, CDR2 SYGVNS, per germline. V lost 3 bases and J 3 bases, leaving 9 bases between the germline ends. The CDR3 has 14 residues. CDR3 sequence reads: CASSDRQLGNTIYF. Here the CDR3 DNA reads TGTGCCAGCAGTGACAGGCAGCTTGGAAACACCATATATTTT.

The V gene is TRBV4-1, the J gene TRBJ2-1; 7 bases map to TRBD2. Germline CDR1 reads MGHRA; CDR2 reads YSYEKL. The length of the CDR3 is 18 residues. V shed 4 bases and J 7 bases; nucleotides not matched to a gene: 19. The CDR3 DNA is TGCGCCAGCAGCCTAGGTACACAAGCGGGAAGGCCTAGGAATGAGCAGTTCTTC. This sequence encodes CASSLGTQAGRPRNEQFF.

This chain uses TRBV19 with TRBJ2-3; D is unresolved. V gave up 7 bases and J gave up 1 base, with 12 bases separating them. CDR1 is LNHDA, CDR2 SQIVND, per germline (reference sequence). The CDR3 sequence is 14 residues long. In DNA form, the CDR3 reads TGTGCCAGTAAGTTAGAGGCAGGCACAGATACGCAGTATTTT. It specifies CASKLEAGTDTQYF.

V is TRBV10-2 and J is TRBJ2-7, with 12 bases fitting TRBD2. There are 14 residues in the CDR3. The germline CDR1 and CDR2 sequences are WSHSY and SAAADI. With 6 bases clipped from V and 7 bases from J, the junction kept 7 bases outside the gene matches. The CDR3 sequence: CASRQTSGSREQYF. CDR3 DNA: TGCGCCAGCAGGCAGACTAGCGGGAGTAGAGAGCAGTACTTC.

The chain recombines TRBV19 with TRBJ2-1, with TRBD2 matching 7 bases. V trimming: 7 bases; J trimming: 7 bases; junction bases outside the gene matches: 7. CDR3 size: 13 residues. Germline V gene sequence: CDR1 LNHDA, CDR2 SQIVND (reference sequence). For the CDR3, the DNA is TGTGCCAGTACCATGGGGCGGGGGAATGAGCAGTTCTTC. Protein: CASTMGRGNEQFF.

This clone has just a few counts. The rearrangement joins TRBV10-1 to TRBJ2-3, with D possibly matching TRBD2 (7 bases). Trimming shortened V by 9 bases and J by 4 bases, and 20 bases separated the two germline ends. This CDR3 has 15 amino acids. Germline assignment: CDR1 WNHNN and CDR2 SYGVQD (reference sequence). CDR3 in amino acids: CASQTDRGGADTQYF. The CDR3 DNA reads as TGCGCCAGTCAGACTGATCGCGGGGGCGCAGATACGCAGTATTTT.

The chain employs TRBV7-6 and TRBJ2-5; D might be TRBD2 (5 bases). Trimming took 4 bases from V and 4 from J, leaving 16 bases between them. There are 15 residues in the CDR3. The germline gives CDR1 SGHVS, CDR2 FNYEAQ. CDR3 bases: TGTGCCAGCAGCTCCCTAAGCGGCGAAGGAGAGACCCAGTACTTC. Its protein product is CASSSLSGEGETQYF.

This rearrangement joins TRBV4-1 to TRBJ1-4, with D uncertain. Looked up from germline, CDR1 is MGHRA and CDR2 is YSYEKL. V was pared by 0 bases and J by 4 bases, with 9 bases between. CDR3 length: 15 residues. The CDR3 DNA follows: TGCGCCAGCAGCCAAGATCCCTATCTTAATGAAAAACTGTTTTTT. Translated: CASSQDPYLNEKLFF.

The chain employs TRBV18 and TRBJ1-2; TRBD1 matches at 8 bases. Germline lookup yields CDR1 KGHSH and CDR2 LQKENI. This CDR3 spans 15 amino acids. Trimming took 3 bases from V and 5 from J; bases not matched to a gene: 8. The CDR3 sequence: CASSPWTGSGYGYTF. The CDR3 bases are TGTGCCAGCTCACCCTGGACAGGGTCGGGGTATGGCTACACCTTC. The whole variable domain, remainder taken from reference TRBV18 and TRBJ1-2, is NAGVMQNPRHLVRRRGQEARLRCSPMKGHSHVYWYRQLPEEGLKFMVYLQKENIIDESGMPKERFSAEFPKEGPSILRIQQVVRGDSAAYFCASSPWTGSGYGYTFGSGTRLTVV.

V usage is TRBV5-1 and J usage is TRBJ2-7; TRBD1 matches at 9 bases. This CDR3 is 15 amino acids long. In germline, CDR1 is SGHRS, CDR2 YFSETQ. The junction had 8 bases not matched to a gene; V was cut back by 3 bases and J by 4 bases. CDR3 DNA: TGCGCCAGCAGCTCTCCGGGACAGGGAGTTTACGAGCAGTACTTC. It specifies CASSSPGQGVYEQYF.

This clone has only a few counts. This chain connects TRBV5-4 to TRBJ2-1; 8 positions agree with TRBD2. This CDR3 has 15 residues. V gave up 3 bases and J gave up 8 bases; unmatched junction bases: 10. Germline V lookup: CDR1 SGHNT, CDR2 YYREEE (reference sequence). For the CDR3, the DNA is TGTGCCAGCAGCTCGGTAGCGGGAAGGAGAGATGAGCAGTTCTTC. Encoded protein: CASSSVAGRRDEQFF.